The entry below describes one TCR beta chain. Its specificity is unknown. These data originate in a study of cytomegalovirus exposure and HLA in healthy donors. The study, taken as a whole, reports: Altogether, 160 or so TCR beta chains were recorded as cytomegalovirus-associated.

Use of 60 Vbeta and 13 Jbeta primers characterized the PCR. TCRdb's table, derived via immunoSEQ multiplex PCR, lists solely in-frame clones and lacks some. This table holds about 130,000 clones, about three quarters found once. CDR3 length: 16 amino acids. J lost 6 bases, V lost 1 base, and 9 bases had no gene match. The V gene's germline CDR1 is SGHTA and CDR2 FQGNSA. The sequenced sample consisted of PBMCs. The chain has TRBV7-2 and TRBJ2-5; TRBD2 matches 9 bases. The TCR comes from a man aged 50 to 60 in good health and CMV-seropositive. CDR3 amino acids: CASSLGDSGRGKTQYF. CDR3 sequence (DNA): TGTGCCAGCAGCTTAGGTGATAGCGGGAGAGGAAAGACCCAGTACTTC.